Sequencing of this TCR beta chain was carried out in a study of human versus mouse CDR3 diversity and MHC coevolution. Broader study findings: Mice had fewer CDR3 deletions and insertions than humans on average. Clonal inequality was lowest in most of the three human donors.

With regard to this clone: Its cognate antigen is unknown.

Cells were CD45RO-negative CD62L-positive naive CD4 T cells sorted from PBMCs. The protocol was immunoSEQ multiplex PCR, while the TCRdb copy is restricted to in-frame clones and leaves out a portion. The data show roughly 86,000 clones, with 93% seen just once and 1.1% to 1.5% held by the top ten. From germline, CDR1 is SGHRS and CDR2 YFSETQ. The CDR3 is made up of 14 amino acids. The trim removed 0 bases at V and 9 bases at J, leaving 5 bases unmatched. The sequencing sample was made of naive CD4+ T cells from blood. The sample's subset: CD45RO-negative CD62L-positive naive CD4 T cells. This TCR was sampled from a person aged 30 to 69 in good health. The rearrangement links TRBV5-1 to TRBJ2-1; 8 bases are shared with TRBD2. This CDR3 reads CASSLAAGLGEQFF. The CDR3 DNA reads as TGCGCCAGCAGCTTGGCGGCGGGACTAGGTGAGCAGTTCTTC.